This T cell receptor (beta chain) was obtained from a study of OX40 agonist ivuxolimab in advanced cancers. Study-level findings and limits: Partial responders at 0.1-3.0 mg/kg had among the lowest clonal expansion.

In the case of this clone: Its target is unknown.

The protocol was immunoSEQ multiplex PCR, while the TCRdb copy is restricted to in-frame clones and leaves out a portion. The sample has tens of thousands of clones, less than 95% seen once. The length of the CDR3 is 16 residues. V lost 0 bases to trimming and J lost 6 bases; unmatched junction nucleotides: 7. The germline V gene encodes CDR1 SGHDT and CDR2 YYEEEE. This specimen consisted of CD4+ or CD8+ T cells sorted from blood, obtained in a trial of the OX40 agonist ivuxolimab. This sequence joins TRBV5-6 and TRBJ2-3; 10 bases are shared with TRBD1. The source of this sequence is an adult with an advanced solid tumor such as melanoma, head and neck, liver or kidney cancer. The CDR3 region has the DNA TGTGCCAGCAGCTTGGAATGGGACAGGGGACGGGATACGCAGTATTTT. This encodes CASSLEWDRGRDTQYF.